The 9 T cell receptor beta chains below were found in one sample sequenced in a study of T cell responses to AZD1222 COVID-19 vaccine. TCRdb keeps only in-frame clones here, not all; method: immunoSEQ multiplex PCR. The data contain 88,000 or so clones, 89% of them singletons. The input for sequencing was peripheral blood, taken on day 0 of AZD1222 vaccination. These TCRs come from an adult in good health.

The V gene is TRBV12-3 or TRBV12-4, the J gene TRBJ2-3, with D hard to call. The CDR3 sequence is 13 residues long. Trimming removed 5 bases from V and 4 bases from J, with 10 bases in between. In nucleotides, the CDR3 is TGTGCCAGCAGTGCAACAGACGCAGATACGCAGTATTTT. Its protein product is CASSATDADTQYF.

J is TRBJ1-6 and V is TRBV27; D is undetermined. The CDR3 is 12 amino acids. CDR1 and CDR2 from the germline V gene are MNHEY and SMNVEV (reference sequence). Trimming removed 9 bases at V and 8 bases at J, with 11 bases between. The CDR3 reads CASGVRDSPLHF. CDR3 sequence (DNA): TGTGCCAGTGGGGTAAGGGATTCACCCCTCCACTTT.

The sample holds a few counts of this clone. This CDR3 reads CASSPDPLGSYNSPLHF. In DNA, the CDR3 is TGTGCCAGCAGTCCGGACCCCCTGGGCTCCTATAATTCACCCCTCCACTTT. The rearrangement links TRBV6-6 to TRBJ1-6, with unresolved D. Germline assignment: CDR1 MNHNY and CDR2 SVGAGI (reference sequence). Trimming cost V 5 bases and J 0 bases, with 14 bases left between them. The CDR3 spans 17 residues.

The chain uses TRBV29-1 and TRBJ1-6; D is unclear. The CDR3 totals 13 residues. Germline lookup yields CDR1 SQVTM and CDR2 ANQGSEA. With 0 bases removed from V and 8 bases from J, the gap between germline ends came to 8 bases. This CDR3 is CSVEDWRDSPLHF. The CDR3, as DNA: TGCAGCGTTGAAGACTGGCGGGATTCACCCCTCCACTTT.

This clone was detected only a few times. This rearrangement joins TRBV6-5 to TRBJ1-1, with 8 bases that match TRBD1. CDR3 length: 14 amino acids. CDR1 is MNHEY, CDR2 SVGAGI, per germline. V trimming: 10 bases; J trimming: 1 base; junction bases outside the gene matches: 8. The CDR3, as DNA: TGTGCCACGAGAACCGGACAGGGGAACACTGAAGCTTTCTTT. It specifies CATRTGQGNTEAFF.

The table lists this clone with a few counts. The rearrangement links TRBV6-5 to TRBJ1-5; possibly TRBD1 for D (6 bases). V lost 2 bases and J lost 11, with 16 bases in between. The germline V gene encodes CDR1 MNHEY and CDR2 SVGAGI. The CDR3 runs to 14 residues. CDR3 loop: CASSYNPQGGAQHF. For the CDR3, the DNA is TGTGCCAGCAGTTACAATCCACAGGGAGGGGCCCAGCATTTT.

This rearrangement joins TRBV5-1 to TRBJ1-2; D gene uncertain. Germline assignment: CDR1 SGHRS and CDR2 YFSETQ. V was trimmed by 1 base and J by 2 bases, leaving 12 bases between them. The CDR3 loop spans 15 amino acids. The CDR3 protein is CASSLLVGVNYGYTF. The CDR3 DNA is TGCGCCAGCAGCTTGTTAGTGGGAGTGAACTATGGCTACACCTTC.

The chain uses TRBV7-9 and TRBJ1-1, with D possibly being TRBD1 (6 bases). Germline V gene sequence: CDR1 SEHNR, CDR2 FQNEAQ (reference sequence). V lost 4 bases, J lost 6 bases, and 12 bases lay in between. The CDR3 has 13 residues. CDR3 sequence reads: CASSSQGGSEAFF. In DNA, the CDR3 is TGTGCCAGCAGCTCCCAAGGGGGTTCTGAAGCTTTCTTT.

The chain recombines TRBV6-5 with TRBJ2-3; D is uncertain. V was cut by 0 bases and J by 3 bases, with 10 bases left in between. The CDR3 has 15 residues. Germline V gene data show CDR1 as MNHEY and CDR2 as SVGAGI. The CDR3 region has the DNA TGTGCCAGCAGTTACTCTGTGTTCGAAACAGATACGCAGTATTTT. Its translation is CASSYSVFETDTQYF.